The 18 T cell receptor beta chains below all came from one sample that was sequenced in a study of T cells after yellow fever vaccination. TCRdb processed the 5' RACE reads anew with MiXCR; each CDR3 protein has one entry. Of some 500,000 distinct CDR3 sequences listed, about 13% were seen once; the top ten hold around 15%. Here the sequenced sample was PBMCs, taken on the day of the yellow fever booster vaccination. These receptors all stem from a man younger than 45 who received the YFV17D yellow fever vaccine.

The rearrangement links TRBV7-2 to TRBJ2-1; TRBD1 matches at 10 bases. J lost 7 bases, V lost 5 bases, and 5 bases had no gene match. The V gene's germline CDR1 is SGHTA and CDR2 FQGNSA. This CDR3 contains 14 residues. The CDR3 DNA reads TGTGCCAGCAGCCCTCCGGGACAGGGGAATGAGCAGTTCTTC. It encodes CASSPPGQGNEQFF.

The chain couples TRBV28 to TRBJ2-5; the D gene is possibly TRBD1 (6 bases). This CDR3 has 15 residues. V was trimmed by 7 bases and J by 2 bases, leaving 17 bases between them. Per germline, CDR1 MDHEN and CDR2 SYDVKM. This chain's CDR3 is CASINQGKAQETQYF. The CDR3 DNA reads TGTGCCAGCATTAATCAGGGGAAGGCGCAAGAGACCCAGTACTTC.

The sample holds many counts of this clonotype. The genes are TRBV6-1 and TRBJ1-1; D perhaps matches TRBD1 (5 bases). The V gene's germline CDR1 is MNHNS and CDR2 SASEGT. The CDR3 is 13 amino acids. V lost 5 bases to trimming and J lost 1 base, with 8 bases between them. This CDR3 reads CASSKGTNTEAFF. CDR3 DNA: TGTGCCAGCAGTAAAGGGACGAACACTGAAGCTTTCTTT.

This clonotype has only a few counts. The gene calls are TRBV19 and TRBJ2-1; 8 bases are shared with TRBD2. The V segment lost 1 base and the J segment 4 bases; nucleotides outside the gene matches: 3. This CDR3 region has 15 residues. Per germline, CDR1 LNHDA and CDR2 SQIVND (reference sequence). Written as DNA, the CDR3 is TGTGCCAGTAGTATAGTTAGCGGGACATACAATGAGCAGTTCTTC. This sequence encodes CASSIVSGTYNEQFF. Full variable domain (remainder filled in from reference TRBV19 and TRBJ2-1): DGGITQSPKYLFRKEGQNVTLSCEQNLNHDAMYWYRQDPGQGLRLIYYSQIVNDFQKGDIAEGYSVSREKKESFPLTVTSAQKNPTAFYLCASSIVSGTYNEQFFGPGTRLTVL.

V and J are TRBV15 and TRBJ2-5; D gene ambiguous. The CDR3 extends over 12 amino acids. V shed 6 bases and J shed 3 bases, with 8 bases lying between them. The germline V gene encodes CDR1 LNHNV and CDR2 YYDKDF (reference sequence). CDR3 DNA sequence: TGTGCCACCAGTCTTGCCAAAGAGACCCAGTACTTC. Translated: CATSLAKETQYF. The whole variable domain, filled in from reference TRBV15 and TRBJ2-5, reads DAMVIQNPRYQVTQFGKPVTLSCSQTLNHNVMYWYQQKSSQAPKLLFHYYDKDFNNEADTPDNFQSRRPNTSFCFLDIRSPGLGDTAMYLCATSLAKETQYFGPGTRLLVL.

This chain links TRBV25-1 with TRBJ2-1; D is perhaps TRBD1 or TRBD2 (5 bases each). This CDR3 comprises 14 residues. Per germline, CDR1 MGHDK and CDR2 SYGVNS. With 7 bases removed from V and 7 bases from J, the gap between germline ends came to 17 bases. CDR3 loop: CASTPLNGANEQFF. CDR3 sequence (DNA): TGTGCCAGCACCCCCCTAAACGGGGCAAATGAGCAGTTCTTC.

The chain carries TRBV6-5 and TRBJ1-2; 8 bases line up with TRBD1. J lost 4 bases, V lost 7 bases, and 17 bases had no gene match. This CDR3 spans 17 amino acids. Germline CDR1 is MNHEY and CDR2 is SVGAGI. In DNA form, the CDR3 reads TGTGCCAGCAATTCAGGGGGCCACGGTAGAGGAGCCTATGGCTACACCTTC. Encoded protein: CASNSGGHGRGAYGYTF.

V gene TRBV6-5 combines with J gene TRBJ1-3, with D possibly being TRBD1 (5 bases). Germline CDR1 is MNHEY and CDR2 is SVGAGI. CDR3 size: 16 residues. V was shortened by 4 bases and J by 2 bases, with 15 bases between the two germline ends. The CDR3 spells CASSSQGRGAGNTIYF. The CDR3 DNA is TGTGCCAGCAGTTCGCAAGGACGAGGGGCTGGAAACACCATATATTTT.

The chain recombines TRBV7-9 with TRBJ1-3; D is undetermined. CDR1 is SEHNR and CDR2 is FQNEAQ in the germline V gene (reference sequence). V lost 5 bases and J 0 bases, leaving 11 bases between the germline ends. This CDR3 comprises 15 residues. The CDR3 region has the DNA TGTGCCAGCAGCCCTTCGGGCGCCTCTGGAAACACCATATATTTT. Translation: CASSPSGASGNTIYF.

The chain employs TRBV10-3 and TRBJ1-5; a weak D match, TRBD1 (5 bases). The CDR3 extends over 13 amino acids. V was shortened by 2 bases and J by 4 bases, with 6 bases between the two germline ends. CDR1 is ENHRY, CDR2 SYGVKD, per germline. Here the CDR3 DNA reads TGTGCCATCAGTGAGGCAGGGAATCAGCCCCAGCATTTT. Its protein product is CAISEAGNQPQHF.

The rearrangement uses TRBV3-1 and TRBJ2-7, with 10 bases identical to TRBD2. The CDR3 extends over 15 amino acids. V shed 4 bases and J 6 bases; nucleotides not matched to a gene: 9. CDR1 is LGHDT, CDR2 YNNKEL, per germline (reference sequence). CDR3 sequence reads: CASSPGLAGDGEQYF. The CDR3 nucleotides read TGTGCCAGCAGCCCCGGGCTAGCGGGAGACGGCGAGCAGTACTTC.

This clonotype came up a few times. The chain combines TRBV6-1 with TRBJ2-2; D possibly matches TRBD1 or TRBD2 (6 bases each). This CDR3 has 14 residues. V shed 6 bases and J shed 6 bases, with 14 bases lying between them. Germline CDR1 and CDR2: MNHNS and SASEGT. The CDR3 reads CASRARGGAGELFF. For the CDR3, the DNA is TGTGCCAGCAGGGCCAGGGGCGGGGCCGGGGAGCTGTTTTTT.

There are a few counts of this clonotype. The CDR3: CSARETSAGELFF. In nucleotides, the CDR3 is TGCAGTGCTAGAGAGACTAGCGCCGGGGAGCTGTTTTTT. J is TRBJ2-2 and V is TRBV20-1, with 8 bases identical to TRBD2. J gave up 6 bases and V 0 bases, and 0 bases lay outside the gene matches. This CDR3 comprises 13 residues. Germline lookup yields CDR1 DFQATT and CDR2 SNEGSKA (reference sequence).

This clonotype has only a few counts. The rearrangement links TRBV29-1 to TRBJ1-3, with unresolved D. V lost 0 bases and J lost 1, with 7 bases in between. Looked up from germline, CDR1 is SQVTM and CDR2 is ANQGSEA. The CDR3 loop spans 14 amino acids. The chain's CDR3 is CSVEDVFSGNTIYF. The DNA for the CDR3 is TGCAGCGTTGAAGACGTGTTTTCTGGAAACACCATATATTTT.

This clonotype was counted between two and nine times. This rearrangement joins TRBV19 to TRBJ1-1; D is undetermined. There are 14 residues in the CDR3. The V and J ends lost 3 bases and 0 bases respectively, with 8 bases between them. CDR1 and CDR2 from the germline V gene are LNHDA and SQIVND (reference sequence). This CDR3 reads CASSIGNMNTEAFF. CDR3 in DNA: TGTGCCAGTAGTATCGGCAACATGAACACTGAAGCTTTCTTT.

The chain combines TRBV18 with TRBJ1-1, with 7 bases aligning to TRBD1. The CDR3 totals 12 residues. J was trimmed by 11 bases and V by 2 bases; bases with no gene match: 5. CDR1 is KGHSH, CDR2 LQKENI, per germline. CDR3: CASSPRTGGAFF. The CDR3 DNA sequence: TGTGCCAGCTCACCAAGGACAGGCGGCGCTTTCTTT. Together with reference TRBV18 and TRBJ1-1, the CDR3 gives the full variable domain: NAGVMQNPRHLVRRRGQEARLRCSPMKGHSHVYWYRQLPEEGLKFMVYLQKENIIDESGMPKERFSAEFPKEGPSILRIQQVVRGDSAAYFCASSPRTGGAFFGQGTRLTVV.

This sequence joins TRBV7-2 and TRBJ2-1; 8 nucleotides agree with TRBD2. The CDR3 length is 16 residues. V dropped 1 base and J dropped 6; count of bases not matched to a gene: 8. In germline, CDR1 is SGHTA, CDR2 FQGNSA. CDR3 bases: TGTGCCAGCAGCTTAGGCGTTGGACTAGCATCCAATGAGCAGTTCTTC. Amino acid sequence: CASSLGVGLASNEQFF.

This CDR3 is CAWSVVGGAYNEQFF. Written as DNA, the CDR3 is TGTGCCTGGAGTGTGGTGGGAGGTGCCTACAATGAGCAGTTCTTC. The chain employs TRBV30 and TRBJ2-1; possibly TRBD2 for D (6 bases). Germline values: CDR1 GTSNPN, CDR2 SVGIG (reference sequence). The CDR3 extends over 15 amino acids. Between the trimmed V and J ends, which lost 0 bases and 2 bases, there was a span of 11 bases.